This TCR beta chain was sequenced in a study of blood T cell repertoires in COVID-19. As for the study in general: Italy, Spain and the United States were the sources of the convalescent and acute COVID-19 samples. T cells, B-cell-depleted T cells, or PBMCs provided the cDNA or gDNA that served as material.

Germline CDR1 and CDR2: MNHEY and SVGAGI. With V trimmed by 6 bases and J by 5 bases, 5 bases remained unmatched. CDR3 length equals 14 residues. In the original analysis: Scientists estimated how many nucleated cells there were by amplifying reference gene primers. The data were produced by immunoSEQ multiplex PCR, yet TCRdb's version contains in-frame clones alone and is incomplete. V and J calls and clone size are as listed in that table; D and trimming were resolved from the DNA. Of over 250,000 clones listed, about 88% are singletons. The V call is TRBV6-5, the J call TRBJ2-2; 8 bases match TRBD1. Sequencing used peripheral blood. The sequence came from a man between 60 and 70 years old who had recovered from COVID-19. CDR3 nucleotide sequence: TGTGCCAGCAGGCCGACAGGGGCTACCGGGGAGCTGTTTTTT. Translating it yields CASRPTGATGELFF.